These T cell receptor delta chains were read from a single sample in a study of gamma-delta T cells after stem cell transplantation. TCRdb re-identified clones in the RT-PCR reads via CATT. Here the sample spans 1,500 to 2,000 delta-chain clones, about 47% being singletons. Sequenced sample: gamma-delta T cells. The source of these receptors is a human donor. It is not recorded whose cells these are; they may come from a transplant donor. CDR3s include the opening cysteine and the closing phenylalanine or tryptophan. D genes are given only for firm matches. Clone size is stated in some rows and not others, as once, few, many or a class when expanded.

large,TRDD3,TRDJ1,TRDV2,TGTGCCTGTGACACCGTTCTGGGGGACTACTCCCGCACCGATAAACTCATCTTT,CACDTVLGDYSRTDKLIF
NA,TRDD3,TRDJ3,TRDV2,TGTGCCTGTGACACGATTTCGGGCGACCCACGAGGGATACTGGCCTGGGACACCCGACAGATGTTTTTC,CACDTISGDPRGILAWDTRQMFF
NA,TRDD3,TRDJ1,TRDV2,TGTGCCTGTGAAGAGGTGGGTACTGGGGTATACGGAGAGCTCATCTTT,CACEEVGTGVYGELIF
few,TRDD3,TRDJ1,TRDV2,TGTGCCTGTGACCCCGTTGCGTCTGGGGGGGAGTACACCGATAAACTCATCTTT,CACDPVASGGEYTDKLIF
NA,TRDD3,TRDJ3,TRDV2,TGTGCCTGTGATGCTACTGGGGATCTGAGGTCCTGGGACACCCGACAGATGTTTTTC,CACDATGDLRSWDTRQMFF
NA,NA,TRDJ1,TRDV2,TGTGCCTGTGACGGCTGGGGCACCGATAAACTCATCTTT,CACDGWGTDKLIF
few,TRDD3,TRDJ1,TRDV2,TGTGCCTGTGACACCTTGACTGGGGGATACGCGGGTTACACCGATAAACTCATCTTT,CACDTLTGGYAGYTDKLIF
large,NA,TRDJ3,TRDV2,TGTGCCTGTGACAACACGCTGGGGATGCGCTCCTGGGACACCCGACAGATGTTTTTC,CACDNTLGMRSWDTRQMFF
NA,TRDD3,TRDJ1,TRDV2,TGTGCCTGTGACACCGTAAGTCACTGGGGGACTGTCACCGATAAACTCATCTTT,CACDTVSHWGTVTDKLIF
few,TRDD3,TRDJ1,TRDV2,TGTGCCTGTGACACCGGGACTTTACTAGGGCGACTGGGGGCGGATAACGATAAACTCATCTTT,CACDTGTLLGRLGADNDKLIF
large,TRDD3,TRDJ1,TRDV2,TGTGCCTGTGAGCCCTTACGGCGACTGGGGGATACGAAGCACACCGATAAACTCATCTTT,CACEPLRRLGDTKHTDKLIF
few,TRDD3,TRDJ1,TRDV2,TGTGCCTGTGACGCCCTTGGGGATACGAGAGATAATTCTAAACTCATCTTT,CACDALGDTRDNSKLIF
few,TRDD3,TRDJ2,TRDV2,TGTGCCTGTAGCGGACTGGGGGACATGCCGCCAGCACAACTCTTCTTT,CACSGLGDMPPAQLFF
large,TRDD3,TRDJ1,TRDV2,TGTGCCTGTGACACTCTAGTTAGGAGGGATACGCGTGGGGCGCAATTCGATAAACTCATCTTT,CACDTLVRRDTRGAQFDKLIF
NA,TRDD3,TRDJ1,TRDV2,TGTGCCTGTGACACCTTGTCAATACCGCGGCACTGGGGGAATACGACGTACACCGATAAACTCATCTTT,CACDTLSIPRHWGNTTYTDKLIF
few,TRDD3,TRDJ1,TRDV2,TGTGCCTGTGACGTACTGGGGGATATGACCGATAAACTCATCTTT,CACDVLGDMTDKLIF
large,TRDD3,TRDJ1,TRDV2,TGTGCCTGTGACACCGTAGATGGGGGGATAACTAACACCGATAAACTCATCTTT,CACDTVDGGITNTDKLIF
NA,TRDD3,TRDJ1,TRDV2,TGTGCCTGTGACACCCTAGCTGGGGGTCCGACCGATAAACTCATCTTT,CACDTLAGGPTDKLIF
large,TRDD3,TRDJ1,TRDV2,TGTGCCTGTGACGCCCTGGGATACGCGGATAAACTCATCTTT,CACDALGYADKLIF
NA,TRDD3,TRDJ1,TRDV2,TGTGCCTGTGACACCGTTTCTGGCTCCTCACTCTTTACTGGGGGATACACCGATAAACTCATCTTT,CACDTVSGSSLFTGGYTDKLIF
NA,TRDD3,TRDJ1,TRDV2,TGTGCCTGTGACACCGTAGCTGACCGGGCCAATACTGGGGGATACGCCTACACCGATAAACTCATCTTT,CACDTVADRANTGGYAYTDKLIF
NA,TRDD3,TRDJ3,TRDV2,TGTGCCTGTGACGCTATACTGGGGAATACGCGGGCGAACACGAAACGACAGGTGTTTTTC,CACDAILGNTRANTKRQVFF
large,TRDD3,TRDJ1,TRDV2,TGTGCCTGTGACCTACTGGGGGCCACCGATAAACTCATCTTT,CACDLLGATDKLIF
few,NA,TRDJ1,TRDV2,TGTGCCTGTGACAATGTGGGTTTCCCTGATAAACTCATCTTT,CACDNVGFPDKLIF
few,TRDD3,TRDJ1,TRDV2,TGTGCCTGTGACACCGTTGAGGGGGATAAGGACCACACCGATAAACTCATCTTT,CACDTVEGDKDHTDKLIF
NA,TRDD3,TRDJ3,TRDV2,TGTGCCTGTGACACCATGGGGGGATATAGCTCCTGGGACACCCGACAGATGTTTTTC,CACDTMGGYSSWDTRQMFF
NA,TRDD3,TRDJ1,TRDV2,TGTGCCTGTGACCCACTGGGGGATTCTCCCGATAAACTCATCTTT,CACDPLGDSPDKLIF
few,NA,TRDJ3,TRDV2,TGTGCCTGTGACTCAACCGGGGGTGCTAGCTCCTGGGACACCCGACAGATGTTTTTC,CACDSTGGASSWDTRQMFF
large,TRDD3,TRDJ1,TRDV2,TGTGCCTGTGACACCCTTCTATTCACTGGGGGTAGAACCGATAAACTCATCTTT,CACDTLLFTGGRTDKLIF
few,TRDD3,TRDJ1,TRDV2,TGTGCCTGTGACATGCTACTTGGGGGACCCTACACCGATAAACTCATCTTT,CACDMLLGGPYTDKLIF
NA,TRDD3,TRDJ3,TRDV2,TGTGCCTGTGACAACTCGTACTGGGGGACACAAAGCTCCTGGGACACCCGACAGATGTTTTTC,CACDNSYWGTQSSWDTRQMFF
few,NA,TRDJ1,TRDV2,TGTGCCTGTGACAGCCTTCGCGATACCGATAAACTCATCTTT,CACDSLRDTDKLIF
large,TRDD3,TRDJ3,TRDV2,TGTGCCTGTGACGTTACTGGGGGCCGACGCTCCTGGGACACCCGACAGATGTTTTTC,CACDVTGGRRSWDTRQMFF
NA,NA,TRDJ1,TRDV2,TGTGCCTGTGACACCGTATCGGGGGTTACGTACACCGATAAACTCATCTTT,CACDTVSGVTYTDKLIF
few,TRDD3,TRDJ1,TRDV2,TGTGCCTGTGAGGAACTGGGGGACCGGTACACCGATAAACTCATCTTT,CACEELGDRYTDKLIF
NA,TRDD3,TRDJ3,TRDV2,TGTGCCTGTGATTATCCTGGGGGGTACTCCCAAGCCTGGGACACCCGACAGATGTTTTTC,CACDYPGGYSQAWDTRQMFF
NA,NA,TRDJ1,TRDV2,TGTGCCTGTGACTTCCTACCTGGGGGACACGCCGTGGAGTACACCGATAAACTCATCTTT,CACDFLPGGHAVEYTDKLIF
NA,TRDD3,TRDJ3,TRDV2,TGTGCCTGTGACACCACTGGGGGTACCTGGGACACCCGACAGATGTTTTTC,CACDTTGGTWDTRQMFF
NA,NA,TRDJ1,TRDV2,TGTGCCTGTGACACCTTGGTGGATTCCACCGATAAACTCATCTTT,CACDTLVDSTDKLIF
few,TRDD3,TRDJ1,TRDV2,TGTGCCTGTGACACCGTCGGCGTACTGGGGGATACGCTGATCTCCACCGATAAACTCATCTTT,CACDTVGVLGDTLISTDKLIF
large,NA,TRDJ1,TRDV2,TGTGCCTGTGACCCCGTTATGATGGGGTCGTACACCGATAAACTCATCTTT,CACDPVMMGSYTDKLIF
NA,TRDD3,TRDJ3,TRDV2,TGTGCCTGTGACCGTTTAGAAGAACTGGGGGGCCCCCTTTGGGACACCCGACAGATGTTTTTC,CACDRLEELGGPLWDTRQMFF
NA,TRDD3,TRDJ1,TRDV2,TGTGCCTGTGACACGGTGGCCGCTGGGGATACTGGATTGTCCGATAAACTCATCTTT,CACDTVAAGDTGLSDKLIF
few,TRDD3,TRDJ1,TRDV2,TGTGCCTGTGACACGGTGCTACTGGGGGATACGCGGACCGATAAACTCATCTTT,CACDTVLLGDTRTDKLIF
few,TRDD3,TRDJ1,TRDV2,TGTGCCTGTGACCTTACTGGGGTTACCGATAAACTCATCTTT,CACDLTGVTDKLIF